The subject of this entry is one TCR beta chain. Primed by a sample-barcoded 5' primer and a J-beta primer mix, a second PCR proceeded for about 7 to 11 cycles. TCRdb fed the 5' RACE reads into MiXCR, producing one record per CDR3 protein. The table has approximately 1,000,000 distinct CDR3 sequences, 35% to 40% seen once. The data were taken from a study of blood T cells in healthy people across ages. This CDR3 contains 15 residues. Germline-derived CDR1 and CDR2 are KGHSH and LQKENI. The germline V and J ends were trimmed by 3 bases and 1 base, with 12 bases remaining between them. The rearrangement joins TRBV18 to TRBJ1-1, with no clear D. The receptor comes from a man aged 18 to 29 in good health. Input material: blood. CDR3 nucleotide sequence: TGTGCCAGCTCACCGGGCTATACACAGAACACTGAAGCTTTCTTT. Amino acids: CASSPGYTQNTEAFF.